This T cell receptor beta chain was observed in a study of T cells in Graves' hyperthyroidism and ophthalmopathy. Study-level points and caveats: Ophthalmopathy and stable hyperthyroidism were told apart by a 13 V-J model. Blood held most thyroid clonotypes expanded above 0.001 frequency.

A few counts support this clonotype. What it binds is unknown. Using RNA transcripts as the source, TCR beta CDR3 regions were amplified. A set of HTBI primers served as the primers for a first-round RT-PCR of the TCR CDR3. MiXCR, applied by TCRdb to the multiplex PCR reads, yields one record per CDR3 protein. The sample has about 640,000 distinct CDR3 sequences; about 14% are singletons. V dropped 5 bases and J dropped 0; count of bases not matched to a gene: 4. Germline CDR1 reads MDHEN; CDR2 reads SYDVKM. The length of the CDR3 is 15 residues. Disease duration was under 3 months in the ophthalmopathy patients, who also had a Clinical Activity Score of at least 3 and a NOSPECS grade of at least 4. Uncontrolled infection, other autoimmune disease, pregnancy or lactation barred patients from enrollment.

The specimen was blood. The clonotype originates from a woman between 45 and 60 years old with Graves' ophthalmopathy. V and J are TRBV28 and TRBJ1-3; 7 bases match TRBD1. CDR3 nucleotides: TGTGCCAGCAGTCAGGGGGACAGCTCTGGAAACACCATATATTTT. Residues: CASSQGDSSGNTIYF.